The sequence of this T cell receptor (beta chain) was determined in a study of blood T cell repertoires in COVID-19. Study information: Researchers got acute and convalescent COVID-19 samples from the United States, Italy and Spain. The cDNA or gDNA used as material had been derived from T cells, B-cell-depleted T cells, or PBMCs.

In the study's own analysis: Counts of nucleated cells, estimated from reference gene primer amplification, were obtained. TCRdb keeps only in-frame clones here, not all; method: immunoSEQ multiplex PCR. Clone size and V and J calls were adopted from that table, with D and trimming inferred from the DNA. The repertoire holds about 110,000 clones, with more than 80% as singletons. Sequencing input: peripheral blood. This clonotype was sampled from a woman between 55 and 75 years old with acute or convalescent COVID-19.

CDR3 in amino acids: CSAYRNNYGYTF. CDR3 nucleotides: TGCAGCGCTTACAGAAATAACTATGGCTACACCTTC. The rearrangement links TRBV29-1 to TRBJ1-2, with no clear D. Germline V gene sequence: CDR1 SQVTM, CDR2 ANQGSEA. CDR3 size: 12 residues. Trimming shortened V by 7 bases and J by 1 base, and 10 bases separated the two germline ends.